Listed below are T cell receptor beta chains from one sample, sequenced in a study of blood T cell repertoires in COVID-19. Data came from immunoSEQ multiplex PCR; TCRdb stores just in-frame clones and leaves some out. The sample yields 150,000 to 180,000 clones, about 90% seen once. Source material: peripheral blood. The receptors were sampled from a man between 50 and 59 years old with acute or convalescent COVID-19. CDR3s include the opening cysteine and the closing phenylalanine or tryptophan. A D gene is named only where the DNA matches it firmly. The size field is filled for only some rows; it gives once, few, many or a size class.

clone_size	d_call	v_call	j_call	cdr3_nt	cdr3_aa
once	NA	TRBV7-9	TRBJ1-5	TGTGCCAGCAGCCCTTTGGGGGGGCCCAATCAGCCCCAGCATTTT	CASSPLGGPNQPQHF
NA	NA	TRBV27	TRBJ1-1	TGTGCCAGCAGTTTATCGCTGACAGCCCAAGCTTTCTTT	CASSLSLTAQAFF
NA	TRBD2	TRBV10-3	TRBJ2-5	TGTGCCATCAGTGAGTCACCCCCCGCCGGACTAGCGGGGGAAGAGACCCAGTACTTC	CAISESPPAGLAGEETQYF
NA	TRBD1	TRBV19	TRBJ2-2	TGTGCCAGTAAAGACCGGGACAGCACCGGGGAGCTGTTTTTT	CASKDRDSTGELFF
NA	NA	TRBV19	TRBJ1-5	TGTGCCAGTAGGGTGGGGGCCGGTGGCAATCAGCCCCAGCATTTT	CASRVGAGGNQPQHF
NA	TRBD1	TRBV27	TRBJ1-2	TGTGCCAGCAGTACGGGACAGGGGGCTGGCTACACCTTC	CASSTGQGAGYTF
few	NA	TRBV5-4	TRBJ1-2	TGTGCCACCTCGACAGCAACCTATGGCTACACCTTC	CATSTATYGYTF
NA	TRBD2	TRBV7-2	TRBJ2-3	TGTGCCAGCAGCCGGACTAGCGGGGGCCTACCGCGGGCGCAGTATTTT	CASSRTSGGLPRAQYF
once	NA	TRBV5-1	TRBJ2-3	TGCGCCAGCAGCTTGGGACATACCAGCACAGATACGCAGTATTTT	CASSLGHTSTDTQYF
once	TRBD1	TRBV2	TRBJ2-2	TGTGCCAGCAGTCGGGACAGTGGAGCGATCGGGGAGCTGTTTTTT	CASSRDSGAIGELFF
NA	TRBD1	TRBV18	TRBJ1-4	TGTGCCAGCTCACCTCCGGGACAGGGTGGTGAAAAACTGTTTTTT	CASSPPGQGGEKLFF
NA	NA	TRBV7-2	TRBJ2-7	TGTGCCAGCAGCTTAGGGCGCAGCGCCTACGAGCAGTACTTC	CASSLGRSAYEQYF
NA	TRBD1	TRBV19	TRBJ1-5	TGTGCCAGTGGCGACAGGGTCAATCAGCCCCAGCATTTT	CASGDRVNQPQHF
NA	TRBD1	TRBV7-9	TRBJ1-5	TGTGCCAGCAGCTTCAGACCCAGAACCGGGACAGGGAACAATCAGCCCCAGCATTTT	CASSFRPRTGTGNNQPQHF
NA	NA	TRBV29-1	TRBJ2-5	TGCAGCGTCAACCCAGGGAACCAAGAGACCCAGTACTTC	CSVNPGNQETQYF
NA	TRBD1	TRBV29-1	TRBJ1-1	TGCAGCGTTGCCACCGACAGGGGGCGTCACCTGAACACTGAAGCTTTCTTT	CSVATDRGRHLNTEAFF
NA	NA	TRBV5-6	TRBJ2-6	TGTGCCAGCAGCACTTGGAGCTCTGGGGCCAACGTCCTGACTTTC	CASSTWSSGANVLTF
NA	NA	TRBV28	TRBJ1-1	TGTGCCAGCATTCTCGGTCAGGCTGAAGCTTTCTTT	CASILGQAEAFF
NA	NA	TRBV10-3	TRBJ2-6	TGTGCCATCAGACAGGCAAGCTCTGGGGCCAACGTCCTGACTTTC	CAIRQASSGANVLTF
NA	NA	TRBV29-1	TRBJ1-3	TGCAGCGTTGCCCGTAACTCTGGAAACACCATATATTTT	CSVARNSGNTIYF
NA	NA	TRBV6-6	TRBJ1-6	TGTGCCAGCACCCACGGACAGCCCAATTCACCCCTCCACTTT	CASTHGQPNSPLHF
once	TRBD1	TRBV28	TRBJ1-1	TGTGCCAGCAGACGCACAGGGGCGGTCACTGAAGCTTTCTTT	CASRRTGAVTEAFF
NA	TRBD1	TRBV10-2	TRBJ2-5	TGCGCCAGCAGTCCCGGACAGGGGGTCGAAGCCCAAGAGACCCAGTACTTC	CASSPGQGVEAQETQYF
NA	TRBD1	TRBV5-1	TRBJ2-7	TGCGCCAGCAGCTTTGACAGGGGCTCCTACGAGCAGTACTTC	CASSFDRGSYEQYF
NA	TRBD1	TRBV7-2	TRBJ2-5	TGTGCCAGCAGCCAATCCTGGGACAGGGGTGAGACCCAGTACTTC	CASSQSWDRGETQYF
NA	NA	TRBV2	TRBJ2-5	TGTGCCACAAACTCAGGGGAGACCCAGTACTTC	CATNSGETQYF
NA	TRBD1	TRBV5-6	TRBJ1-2	TGTGCCAGCAGCCCGGGACAGGTCCTCTATGGCTACACCTTC	CASSPGQVLYGYTF
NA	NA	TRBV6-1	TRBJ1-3	TGTGCCAGCAGTGAACGCAGGGCTGGAAACACCATATATTTT	CASSERRAGNTIYF
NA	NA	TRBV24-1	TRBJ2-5	TGTGCCACCAGTGAAGGGAAGGGGGAGACCCAGTACTTC	CATSEGKGETQYF